Reported below is one TCR beta chain. The antigen is unknown. This entry belongs to a study of blood T cells in healthy people across ages. Study observations and caveats: Per-million-T-cell TCR beta diversity fell roughly linearly with age. Correlation between TCR beta diversity and naive T cell percentage was strong.

Primers used in a second PCR of about 7 to 12 cycles were a sample-barcoded 5' primer and a J-beta primer mix. TCRdb processed the 5' RACE reads anew with MiXCR; each CDR3 protein has one entry. Here the sample spans 1 million to 1.2 million distinct CDR3 sequences, roughly two fifths being singletons. The length of the CDR3 is 14 residues. V was pared by 4 bases and J by 10 bases, with 8 bases of the junction left unmatched. Germline loops: CDR1 MNHEY, CDR2 SMNVEV (reference sequence). This clonotype originated in a man aged 18 to 29 in good health. Sequencing was carried out using blood. This chain joins TRBV27 and TRBJ2-1; 9 positions match TRBD1. The CDR3, as DNA: TGTGCCAGCAGTTCCGGGACAGGGCTTAGGGAGCAGTTCTTC. Encoded protein: CASSSGTGLREQFF.